Sequencing of this TCR beta chain was carried out in a study of blood T cell repertoires in COVID-19. Turning to the study itself: Sites across the United States, Italy and Spain contributed samples from acute and convalescent COVID-19. PBMCs, B-cell-depleted T cells, or T cells were the source of the cDNA or gDNA that made up the material.

Deletions cut 4 bases from V and 0 bases from J, with 6 bases between. The CDR3 extends over 14 amino acids. Germline CDR1 and CDR2: LNHDA and SQIVND (reference sequence). In the source study's methods: Scientists estimated how many nucleated cells there were by amplifying reference gene primers. The method was immunoSEQ multiplex PCR; TCRdb's version includes in-frame clones alone and lacks a portion of them. V, J and clone size derive from that table, while D and trimming were established from the DNA sequence. Among 150,000 to 200,000 clones listed, approximately 86% were seen once. The origin of this receptor is a man between 65 and 79 years old with active or convalescent COVID-19. This chain links TRBV19 with TRBJ2-2, with D hard to call. Sample: peripheral blood. CDR3 bases: TGTGCCAGTAGTACTCAGACGAACACCGGGGAGCTGTTTTTT. As protein: CASSTQTNTGELFF.